The 30 T cell receptor beta chains presented below share a single source sample, sequenced in a study of OX40 agonist ivuxolimab in advanced cancers. The library relied on the immunoSEQ multiplex PCR assay. In TCRdb, the immuneACCESS table is reduced to in-frame sequences with V and J assigned. These tables do not hold every clone; where another copy was compared, an unresolved V gene accounts for under half, and the others remain unexplained. The sample table lists tens of thousands of clones, 91% of them with a count of one. Jointly, the top ten make up 4% to 5% of the sample. The sample was CD4+ or CD8+ T cells sorted from blood, taken in a trial of the OX40 agonist ivuxolimab. All receptors come from an adult with an advanced solid tumor such as melanoma, head and neck, liver or kidney cancer.

The chain employs TRBV4-3 and TRBJ2-1, with 8 positions matching TRBD2. Germline V gene data show CDR1 as LGHNA and CDR2 as YSLEER. This CDR3 is built from 17 residues. The V gene end was trimmed by 2 bases and the J gene end by 7 bases; junction bases not matched to a gene: 13. The CDR3 here is CASSQSESGRPLNEQFF. The CDR3 DNA is TGCGCCAGCAGCCAATCCGAAAGCGGGAGACCTTTGAATGAGCAGTTCTTC.

The rearrangement links TRBV4-1 to TRBJ1-1; D possibly corresponds to TRBD1 (6 bases). The V gene lost 5 bases and the J gene lost 4 bases, with 11 bases spanning the gap. This CDR3 has 13 residues. Germline CDR1 is MGHRA and CDR2 is YSYEKL. The CDR3 loop reads CASSYRDSTEAFF. CDR3 nucleotides: TGCGCCAGCAGCTACAGGGACTCCACTGAAGCTTTCTTT.

J is TRBJ2-3 and V is TRBV9; 9 bases agree with TRBD2. V trimming: 3 bases; J trimming: 2 bases; junction bases outside the gene matches: 7. Germline values: CDR1 SGDLS, CDR2 YYNGEE. The CDR3 consists of 16 residues. DNA of the CDR3: TGTGCCAGCAGCGCGTGGACTAGCGAAAACACAGATACGCAGTATTTT. Encoded protein: CASSAWTSENTDTQYF. The full variable domain, with the rest looked up from reference TRBV9 and TRBJ2-3, is DSGVTQTPKHLITATGQRVTLRCSPRSGDLSVYWYQQSLDQGLQFLIQYYNGEERAKGNILERFSAQQFPDLHSELNLSSLELGDSALYFCASSAWTSENTDTQYFGPGTRLTVL.

The rearrangement joins TRBV6-1 to TRBJ2-7; D is unresolved. The CDR3 runs to 11 residues. Germline CDR1 reads MNHNS; CDR2 reads SASEGT. Trimming removed 6 bases from V and 4 bases from J, with 7 bases in between. The CDR3 loop reads CASSGTYEQYV. CDR3 sequence (DNA): TGTGCCAGCAGCGGCACTTACGAGCAGTACGTC.

This clone appeared once. The chain recombines TRBV27 with TRBJ1-5; D is perhaps TRBD1 (6 bases). CDR1 and CDR2 (germline): MNHEY, SMNVEV (reference sequence). There are 12 residues in the CDR3. The V gene lost 4 bases and the J gene lost 8 bases, with 9 bases spanning the gap. The CDR3: CASSSYREPQHF. The CDR3 region has the DNA TGTGCCAGCAGTTCCTACAGGGAGCCCCAGCATTTT.

The chain couples TRBV4-3 to TRBJ2-1; 8 nucleotides match TRBD1. After removal of 3 bases from V and 9 bases from J, the junction contained 7 bases not matched to a gene. Germline loops: CDR1 LGHNA, CDR2 YSLEER. CDR3 length: 14 residues. The CDR3 spells CASSHGTGSLEQFF. The CDR3, as DNA: TGCGCCAGCAGCCACGGGACAGGTTCTCTTGAGCAGTTCTTC.

The V call is TRBV21-1, the J call TRBJ1-2. TRBV21-1 is labeled a pseudogene. The CDR3 loop spans 16 amino acids. The DNA for the CDR3 is TGTGCCAGCAGCAAAGGAGTGGGCAGGAGTAACTATGGCTACACCTTC. This encodes CASSKGVGRSNYGYTF.

The chain carries TRBV5-6 and TRBJ1-2; possibly TRBD1 for D (5 bases). Germline V gives CDR1 SGHDT, CDR2 YYEEEE. The CDR3 runs 15 residues. V was trimmed by 2 bases and J by 3 bases, leaving 14 bases between them. CDR3 bases: TGTGCCAGCAGCTTCCGGGACCTGGGGCACTATGGCTACACCTTC. Encoded protein: CASSFRDLGHYGYTF. The complete variable domain, with remaining parts taken from reference TRBV5-6 and TRBJ1-2, reads DAGVTQSPTHLIKTRGQQVTLRCSPKSGHDTVSWYQQALGQGPQFIFQYYEEEERQRGNFPDRFSGHQFPNYSSELNVNALLLGDSALYLCASSFRDLGHYGYTFGSGTRLTVV.

The V and J genes are TRBV5-4 and TRBJ1-1; TRBD1 matches at 7 bases. Looked up from germline, CDR1 is SGHNT and CDR2 is YYREEE (reference sequence). The V segment lost 0 bases and the J segment 5 bases; nucleotides outside the gene matches: 13. The CDR3 spans 17 residues. The CDR3 reads CASSLAALEGARTEAFF. The CDR3 DNA is TGTGCCAGCAGCTTGGCCGCTTTGGAGGGGGCGCGTACTGAAGCTTTCTTT.

The rearrangement joins TRBV2 to TRBJ2-7; D not certain. Germline lookup yields CDR1 SNHLY and CDR2 FYNNEI. CDR3 size: 13 residues. Trimming pared 4 bases from V and 0 bases from J, leaving 7 bases between. CDR3 residues: CASSGVNSYEQYF. CDR3 in DNA: TGTGCCAGCAGTGGCGTTAACTCCTACGAGCAGTACTTC.

This chain joins TRBV19 and TRBJ2-1; TRBD2 is a possible D gene (5 bases). The V end was cut by 4 bases, the J end by 4 bases, with 11 bases between. CDR1 and CDR2 (germline): LNHDA, SQIVND (reference sequence). The CDR3 contains 14 residues. CDR3 loop: CASSRGLSYNEQFF. The DNA for the CDR3 is TGTGCCAGTAGTAGAGGACTGAGTTACAATGAGCAGTTCTTC.

V is TRBV11-2 and J is TRBJ2-1; tentative D call: TRBD2 (7 bases). This CDR3 comprises 14 residues. Trimming left V 3 bases short and J 8 bases short, with 14 bases between. The germline gives CDR1 SGHAT, CDR2 FQNNGV. The chain's CDR3 is CASSFGGPAYEQFF. The CDR3 DNA is TGTGCCAGCAGCTTCGGGGGGCCAGCCTATGAGCAGTTCTTC.

The chain has TRBV28 and TRBJ2-3; D uncertain. Looked up from germline, CDR1 is MDHEN and CDR2 is SYDVKM. The V and J ends lost 7 bases and 3 bases respectively, with 14 bases between them. CDR3 length: 14 amino acids. CDR3 in amino acids: CASNPSGLTDTQYF. The CDR3 DNA is TGTGCCAGCAATCCGTCCGGGTTAACAGATACGCAGTATTTT.

The chain links TRBV29-1 to TRBJ1-2; tentatively, D is TRBD1 (6 bases). V was clipped by 4 bases and J by 1 base, with 16 bases between them. CDR3 length equals 15 residues. The germline V gene encodes CDR1 SQVTM and CDR2 ANQGSEA. Here the CDR3 DNA reads TGCAGCGTTGGGGGACATTTTGAAAGTAACTATGGCTACACCTTC. Protein product: CSVGGHFESNYGYTF.

Only one count was recorded for this clone. CDR3: CSALDIEAFF. CDR3 DNA: TGCAGTGCCTTGGACATTGAAGCTTTCTTT. The V and J genes are TRBV20-1 and TRBJ1-1, with D possibly being TRBD1 (5 bases). The CDR3 extends over 10 amino acids. The V gene lost 6 bases and the J gene lost 7 bases, with 9 bases spanning the gap. Germline V gene sequence: CDR1 DFQATT, CDR2 SNEGSKA (reference sequence).

This clone appeared a single time. This chain uses TRBV19 with TRBJ1-1, with D maybe TRBD1 (5 bases). CDR3 length: 15 amino acids. In germline, CDR1 is LNHDA, CDR2 SQIVND (reference sequence). Trimming took 3 bases from V and 0 from J, leaving 11 bases between them. The CDR3 DNA reads TGTGCCAGTAGTATCTACGGGGGTATGAACACTGAAGCTTTCTTT. Protein product: CASSIYGGMNTEAFF.

The rearrangement uses TRBV7-8 and TRBJ2-5; D not resolved. Germline V CDR1 and CDR2: SGHVS, FQNEAQ. The V gene lost 2 bases and the J gene lost 5 bases, with 21 bases spanning the gap. This CDR3 region has 17 residues. CDR3 sequence: CASSLIPSYDARETQYF. Written as DNA, the CDR3 is TGTGCCAGCAGCTTAATACCCTCCTATGACGCCCGGGAGACCCAGTACTTC.

V gene TRBV27 combines with J gene TRBJ2-7, with a possible D match to TRBD2 (6 bases). Germline V gene sequence: CDR1 MNHEY, CDR2 SMNVEV (reference sequence). The V and J ends lost 3 bases and 0 bases respectively, with 12 bases between them. CDR3 length: 15 amino acids. The CDR3 DNA sequence: TGTGCCAGCAGTTTTAGCGGCTCCAGCTCCTACGAGCAGTACTTC. Its translation: CASSFSGSSSYEQYF.

The V and J genes are TRBV10-3 and TRBJ2-1, with D perhaps assigned TRBD1 or TRBD2 (5 bases each). The germline V gene has CDR1 ENHRY and CDR2 SYGVKD. V dropped 6 bases and J dropped 3 bases, with 15 bases sitting between them. This CDR3 region has 15 residues. CDR3 region: CAISAPGPSYNEQFF. DNA of the CDR3: TGTGCCATCAGCGCCCCGGGGCCGAGCTACAATGAGCAGTTCTTC.

V is TRBV7-8 and J is TRBJ1-3; D is possibly TRBD1 (6 bases). The CDR3 contains 18 residues. The germline V gene has CDR1 SGHVS and CDR2 FQNEAQ. Trimming pared 2 bases from V and 0 bases from J, leaving 17 bases between. The CDR3 nucleotides are TGTGCCAGCAGCTTACAGTTGTCGGGGGCAACCTCTGGAAACACCATATATTTT. Translating it yields CASSLQLSGATSGNTIYF. Looking up the rest from reference TRBV7-8 and TRBJ1-3 gives the full variable domain: GAGVSQSPRYKVAKRGQDVALRCDPISGHVSLFWYQQALGQGPEFLTYFQNEAQLDKSGLPSDRFFAERPEGSVSTLKIQRTQQEDSAVYLCASSLQLSGATSGNTIYFGEGSWLTVV.

The chain employs TRBV15 and TRBJ1-3, with D perhaps matching TRBD1 (6 bases). Trimming cost V 5 bases and J 8 bases, with 16 bases left between them. From germline, CDR1 is LNHNV and CDR2 YYDKDF (reference sequence). The CDR3 is made up of 14 amino acids. The CDR3 spells CATSRRGDGDTIYF. CDR3 bases: TGTGCCACCAGCCGCAGGGGAGACGGCGACACCATATATTTT.

The V call is TRBV28, the J call TRBJ2-5, with 7 nucleotides matching TRBD2. V lost 3 bases to trimming and J lost 4 bases; unmatched junction nucleotides: 5. Germline V gene lookup returns CDR1 MDHEN and CDR2 SYDVKM. The length of the CDR3 is 14 residues. The DNA of the CDR3 is TGTGCCAGCAGTTTTAGGCCGGGGGGAGAGACCCAGTACTTC. Translating gives CASSFRPGGETQYF.

The chain uses TRBV9 and TRBJ1-3, with D uncertain. V gave up 0 bases and J gave up 5 bases, with 3 bases separating them. CDR1 and CDR2 (germline): SGDLS, YYNGEE. The CDR3 length is 12 residues. DNA for the CDR3: TGTGCCAGCAGCGTAGCCCGAAACACCATATATTTT. The encoded protein is CASSVARNTIYF.

This chain joins TRBV28 and TRBJ2-1, with TRBD2 matching over 8 bases. The CDR3 spans 15 residues. V was clipped by 5 bases and J by 8 bases; unmatched bases: 11. The germline gives CDR1 MDHEN, CDR2 SYDVKM. CDR3 amino acids: CASSASGGGKYEQFF. CDR3 coding DNA: TGTGCCAGCAGTGCTTCGGGCGGGGGGAAATATGAGCAGTTCTTC.

This chain connects TRBV6-4 to TRBJ2-7, with 10 positions matching TRBD2. This CDR3 is 15 amino acids long. V lost 3 bases to trimming and J lost 5 bases; unmatched junction nucleotides: 7. CDR1 and CDR2 from the germline V gene are MRHNA and SNTAGT. The CDR3 DNA reads as TGTGCCAGCAGTGAAGTAGCGGGAGGCCGGGACGAGCAGTACTTC. It specifies CASSEVAGGRDEQYF.

This chain links TRBV7-9 with TRBJ1-1, with 7 bases identical to TRBD1. After removal of 4 bases from V and 1 base from J, the junction contained 3 bases not matched to a gene. This CDR3 spans 14 amino acids. Per germline, CDR1 SEHNR and CDR2 FQNEAQ (reference sequence). This CDR3 is CASSWGQKNTEAFF. DNA for the CDR3: TGTGCCAGCAGCTGGGGACAGAAGAACACTGAAGCTTTCTTT.

The rearrangement joins TRBV5-1 to TRBJ2-4; a possible D gene is TRBD1 (5 bases). Germline CDR1 and CDR2: SGHRS and YFSETQ. CDR3 length equals 17 residues. The V end was cut by 2 bases, the J end by 0 bases, with 15 bases between. Here the CDR3 DNA reads TGCGCCAGCAGCTTCTATTCGACAGACCAAGCCAAAAACATTCAGTACTTC. This encodes CASSFYSTDQAKNIQYF. The complete variable domain, with remaining parts taken from reference TRBV5-1 and TRBJ2-4, reads KAGVTQTPRYLIKTRGQQVTLSCSPISGHRSVSWYQQTPGQGLQFLFEYFSETQRNKGNFPGRFSGRQFSNSRSEMNVSTLELGDSALYLCASSFYSTDQAKNIQYFGAGTRLSVL.

This rearrangement joins TRBV2 to TRBJ1-1, with D possibly being TRBD1 (6 bases). The CDR3 has 16 amino acids. V was shortened by 1 base and J by 0 bases, with 12 bases between the two germline ends. Per the germline V gene, CDR1 is SNHLY and CDR2 is FYNNEI. CDR3: CASSEGPGALNTEAFF. The DNA of the CDR3 is TGTGCCAGCAGTGAAGGGCCGGGGGCCCTGAACACTGAAGCTTTCTTT.

The rearrangement links TRBV6-5 to TRBJ2-3; TRBD2 is a possible D gene (6 bases). The CDR3 is 15 amino acids. The V gene lost 7 bases and the J gene lost 1 base, with 15 bases spanning the gap. Per germline, CDR1 MNHEY and CDR2 SVGAGI. This chain's CDR3 is CASKFTSFGTDTQYF. CDR3 DNA: TGTGCCAGCAAGTTCACTAGCTTTGGCACAGATACGCAGTATTTT.

The CDR3 nucleotides read TGCGCCAGCAGTGAGGCAACAGGGGTTGGAGCTTTCTTT. Residues: CASSEATGVGAFF. The genes are TRBV10-1 and TRBJ1-1, with TRBD1 matching over 7 bases. V trimming: 2 bases; J trimming: 10 bases; junction bases outside the gene matches: 7. This CDR3 comprises 13 residues. Germline CDR1 reads WNHNN; CDR2 reads SYGVQD (reference sequence).